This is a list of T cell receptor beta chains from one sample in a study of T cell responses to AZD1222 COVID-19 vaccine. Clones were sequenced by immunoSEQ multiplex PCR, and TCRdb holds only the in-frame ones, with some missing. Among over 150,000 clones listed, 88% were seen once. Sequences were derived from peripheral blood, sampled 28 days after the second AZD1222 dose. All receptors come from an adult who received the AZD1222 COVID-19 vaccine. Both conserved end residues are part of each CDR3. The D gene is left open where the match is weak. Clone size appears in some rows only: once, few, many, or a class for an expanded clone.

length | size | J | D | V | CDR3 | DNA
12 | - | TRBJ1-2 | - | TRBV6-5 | CASSYSIYGYTF | TGTGCCAGCAGTTACTCTATCTATGGCTACACCTTC
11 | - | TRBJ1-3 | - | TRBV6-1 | CASSEVGTIYF | TGTGCCAGCAGTGAAGTGGGCACCATATATTTT
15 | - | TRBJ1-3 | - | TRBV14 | CASSPTGRGGNTIYF | TGTGCCAGCAGCCCTACAGGGAGAGGAGGAAACACCATATATTTT
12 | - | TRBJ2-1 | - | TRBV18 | CASFSSYNEQFF | TGTGCCAGCTTCAGCTCCTACAATGAGCAGTTCTTC
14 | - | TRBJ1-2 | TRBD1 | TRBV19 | CASSIPDRNYGYTF | TGTGCCAGTAGTATACCGGACAGGAACTATGGCTACACCTTC
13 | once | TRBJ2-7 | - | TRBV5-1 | CASSIQSSYEQYF | TGCGCCAGCAGCATACAGAGCTCCTACGAGCAGTACTTC
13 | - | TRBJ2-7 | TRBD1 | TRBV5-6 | CASSPTGVNEQYF | TGTGCCAGCAGCCCGACAGGGGTTAACGAGCAGTACTTC
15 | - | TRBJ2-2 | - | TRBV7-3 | CATPGASMNTGELFF | TGTGCCACCCCCGGGGCCTCTATGAACACCGGGGAGCTGTTTTTT
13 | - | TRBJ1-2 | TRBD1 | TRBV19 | CATLGQGNYGYTF | TGTGCCACCTTGGGACAGGGAAACTATGGCTACACCTTC
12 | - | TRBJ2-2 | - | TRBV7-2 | CASSPQNGELFF | TGTGCCAGCAGCCCTCAGAACGGGGAGCTGTTTTTT
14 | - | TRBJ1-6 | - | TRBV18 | CASSPTGDLSPLHF | TGTGCCAGCTCTCCTACCGGGGACCTTTCACCCCTCCACTTT
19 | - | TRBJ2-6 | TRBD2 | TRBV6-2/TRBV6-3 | CASSYRKRGQSSGANVLTF | TGTGCCAGCAGTTACCGTAAGCGGGGGCAAAGCTCTGGGGCCAACGTCCTGACTTTC
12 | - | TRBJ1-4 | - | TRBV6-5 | CASMPDGGKLFF | TGTGCCAGCATGCCGGACGGCGGGAAACTGTTTTTT
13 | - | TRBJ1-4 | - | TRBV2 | CASSVSPTEKLFF | TGTGCCAGCAGTGTCTCCCCCACAGAAAAACTGTTTTTT
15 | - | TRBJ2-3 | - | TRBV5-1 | CASSGGAGRTDTQYF | TGCGCCAGCAGCGGGGGAGCCGGTCGAACAGATACGCAGTATTTT
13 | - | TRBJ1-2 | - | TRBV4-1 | CASSQDQDGGYTF | TGCGCCAGCAGCCAAGATCAGGACGGTGGCTACACCTTC
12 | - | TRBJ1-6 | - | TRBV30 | CAWAVKWSPLHF | TGTGCCTGGGCCGTAAAGTGGTCACCCCTCCACTTT
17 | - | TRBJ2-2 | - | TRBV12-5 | CASGLVLGGFDTGELFF | TGTGCTAGTGGTTTGGTTTTGGGGGGCTTTGACACCGGGGAGCTGTTTTTT
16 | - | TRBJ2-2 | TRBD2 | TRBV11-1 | CASSMGLAGRTGELFF | TGTGCCAGCAGCATGGGACTAGCGGGGAGAACCGGGGAGCTGTTTTTT
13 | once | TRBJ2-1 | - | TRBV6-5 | CASSTDGINEQFF | TGTGCCAGCAGTACCGACGGGATCAATGAGCAGTTCTTC
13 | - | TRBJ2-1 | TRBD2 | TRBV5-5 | CASSSGGGTEQFF | TGTGCCAGCAGCTCCGGGGGGGGCACTGAGCAGTTCTTC
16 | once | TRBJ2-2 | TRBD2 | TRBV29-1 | CSGYTSGGGRTGELFF | TGCAGCGGATACACTAGCGGGGGAGGGAGAACCGGGGAGCTGTTTTTT
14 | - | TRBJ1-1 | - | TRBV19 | CASRGGRESTEAFF | TGTGCCAGTAGGGGGGGGAGGGAATCCACTGAAGCTTTCTTT
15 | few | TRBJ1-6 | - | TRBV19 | CASSLQAGLNSPLHF | TGTGCCAGTAGTCTCCAAGCAGGGCTTAATTCACCCCTCCACTTT